Following are 17 T cell receptor delta chains from one sample sequenced in a study of Vδ1+ human thymocytes. Study results and caveats: Highly polyclonal TRG and TRD repertoires with Gaussian CDR3 length distributions appeared in thymus.

These receptors lack a known antigen. The template was reverse-transcribed extracted RNA. Pooled V-gene forward primers with one constant-region reverse primer generated the CDR3 amplicons by multiplex PCR. TCRdb redid the clone calls on the multiplex PCR reads with CATT. The top ten hold more than 0.25% of the sample, which has about 75,000 delta-chain clones, roughly a third seen once. Source material: Vdelta1+ gamma-delta thymocytes from the thymus. Subset given: FACS-sorted CD3+ TCRalphabeta- TCRVdelta1+ TCRVdelta2- thymocytes. Every receptor here comes from a boy younger than two who had congenital heart surgery.

This clone showed up just a few times. The chain joins TRDV1 to TRDJ1, with a possible D match to TRDD3 (6 bases). Deletions cut 2 bases from V and 0 bases from J, with 34 bases between. CDR1 TSWWSYY and CDR2 QGS come from the germline V gene. This CDR3 spans 23 amino acids. CDR3 protein: CALGEYPGEGHLSSFQYTDKLIF. The CDR3 nucleotides read TGTGCTCTTGGGGAATACCCGGGGGAAGGGCACCTATCGTCCTTTCAATACACCGATAAACTCATCTTT.

V is TRDV1 and J is TRDJ1, with unresolved D. Germline assignment: CDR1 TSWWSYY and CDR2 QGS. The CDR3 spans 12 residues. V dropped 0 bases and J dropped 8 bases, with 7 bases sitting between them. The CDR3 sequence is CALGELTPKLIF. The DNA of the CDR3 is TGTGCTCTTGGGGAACTTACCCCCAAACTCATCTTT.

The V and J genes are TRDV1 and TRDJ1, with D possibly called TRDD2 or TRDD3 (7 bases each). CDR1 TSWWSYY and CDR2 QGS come from the germline V gene. The CDR3 extends over 26 amino acids. V was cut by 3 bases and J by 0 bases, with 44 bases left in between. The CDR3 spells CALGDFLGLPIPTGDLLRGYTDKLIF. The CDR3 DNA is TGTGCTCTTGGGGACTTCCTCGGGCTTCCTATCCCAACTGGGGATCTATTACGGGGGTACACCGATAAACTCATCTTT.

This clone was seen a few times. The V call is TRDV1, the J call TRDJ1; 9 nucleotides agree with TRDD3. Germline V gene lookup returns CDR1 TSWWSYY and CDR2 QGS. Germline trimming cut 4 bases from V and 5 bases from J; bases unmatched to any gene: 20. The CDR3 spans 19 residues. CDR3 nucleotides: TGTGCTCTTGGGGGCGCCTTTAGAGCCTGGGGGATGGGGGGTGATAAACTCATCTTT. This encodes CALGGAFRAWGMGGDKLIF.

This clone has only a few counts. The genes are TRDV1 and TRDJ1, with 9 bases aligning to TRDD3. V lost 0 bases to trimming and J lost 4 bases; unmatched junction nucleotides: 15. Germline loops: CDR1 TSWWSYY, CDR2 QGS. The CDR3 runs to 19 residues. CDR3 nucleotides: TGTGCTCTTGGGGAACTAGGCGCCGGGCCCTACTGGGGGAGCGATAAACTCATCTTT. This encodes CALGELGAGPYWGSDKLIF.

The V call is TRDV1, the J call TRDJ1, with D perhaps matching TRDD2 or TRDD3 (5 bases each). The V end was cut by 5 bases, the J end by 0 bases, with 25 bases between. In germline, CDR1 is TSWWSYY, CDR2 QGS. The CDR3 is made up of 19 amino acids. The CDR3 loop is CALGSLPGPLGIYTDKLIF. CDR3 nucleotide sequence: TGTGCTCTTGGGTCACTTCCCGGGCCCCTGGGAATCTACACCGATAAACTCATCTTT.

Comment on this clone: The sample has other DNA sequences that encode this CDR3 too. The J gene is TRDJ1, the V gene TRDV1; a possible D gene is TRDD2 (6 bases). The germline CDR1 and CDR2 sequences are TSWWSYY and QGS. The CDR3 has 21 residues. The V and J ends lost 0 bases and 1 base respectively, with 27 bases between them. The CDR3 DNA reads TGTGCTCTTGGGGAACTGAATTTTATCCTACGAGTTGGTAGGCCCACCGATAAACTCATCTTT. Translation gives CALGELNFILRVGRPTDKLIF.

The chain uses TRDV1 and TRDJ1; 11 nucleotides line up with TRDD3. This CDR3 region has 19 residues. V lost 1 base to trimming and J lost 1 base; unmatched junction nucleotides: 11. CDR1 is TSWWSYY, CDR2 QGS, per germline. In DNA, the CDR3 is TGTGCTCTTGGGGAACCCCCCCCTGGGGGATACCTGGGCACCGATAAACTCATCTTT. Amino acid sequence: CALGEPPPGGYLGTDKLIF.

This clone showed up just a few times. The chain joins TRDV1 to TRDJ1; 12 nucleotides line up with TRDD3. CDR1 and CDR2 from the germline V gene are TSWWSYY and QGS. V dropped 4 bases and J dropped 0; count of bases not matched to a gene: 15. This CDR3 contains 20 residues. CDR3 nucleotides: TGTGCTCTTGGGGCCTTCCCGGACTGGGGGATACCCGAGTACACCGATAAACTCATCTTT. This translates into CALGAFPDWGIPEYTDKLIF.

On this clone itself: A read error may produce the germline difference seen at one junction end. V and J are TRDV1 and TRDJ1; a weak D match, TRDD3 (6 bases). The CDR3 length is 18 residues. Germline V gene sequence: CDR1 TSWWSYY, CDR2 QGS. As DNA, the CDR3 is TGTGCTCGTGGGGAACTGTCGGGCGTTGGGGGCCCCGGCGATAAACTCATCTTT. Its translation is CARGELSGVGGPGDKLIF.

V and J are TRDV1 and TRDJ1; possibly TRDD3 for D (6 bases). The CDR3 sequence is 15 residues long. Deletions cut 4 bases from V and 0 bases from J, with 12 bases between. CDR1 is TSWWSYY and CDR2 is QGS in the germline V gene. The CDR3 region has the DNA TGTGCTCTTGGGGGGTACTGGGATAACACCGATAAACTCATCTTT. As protein: CALGGYWDNTDKLIF.

The chain joins TRDV1 to TRDJ1, with 13 bases matching TRDD3. Looked up from germline, CDR1 is TSWWSYY and CDR2 is QGS. With V trimmed by 2 bases and J by 1 base, 19 bases remained unmatched. The CDR3 runs to 22 residues. CDR3 amino acids: CALGEGLPVLGDTKGFTDKLIF. In DNA form, the CDR3 reads TGTGCTCTTGGGGAAGGACTTCCCGTACTGGGGGATACGAAAGGTTTCACCGATAAACTCATCTTT.

The chain combines TRDV1 with TRDJ1, with 9 bases lining up with TRDD3. The V and J ends lost 2 bases and 1 base, in that order; junction bases with no gene match: 17. Germline V gene lookup returns CDR1 TSWWSYY and CDR2 QGS. The CDR3 totals 20 residues. The CDR3 nucleotides read TGTGCTCTTGGGGAATATCCGCTCCAGTACTGGGGGACCACCACCGATAAACTCATCTTT. It encodes CALGEYPLQYWGTTTDKLIF.

The V and J genes are TRDV1 and TRDJ1; 7 bases fit TRDD3. V lost 1 base, J lost 0 bases, and 23 bases stayed unmatched. Germline V gene sequence: CDR1 TSWWSYY, CDR2 QGS. The CDR3 has 22 amino acids. The chain's CDR3 is CALGERPTCTGDYPTYTDKLIF. The CDR3 nucleotides read TGTGCTCTTGGGGAACGGCCTACTTGTACTGGGGACTACCCCACTTACACCGATAAACTCATCTTT.

V is TRDV1 and J is TRDJ1; 8 bases map to TRDD3. V gave up 1 base and J gave up 0 bases; unmatched junction bases: 19. The CDR3 loop spans 21 amino acids. CDR1 is TSWWSYY, CDR2 QGS, per germline. The CDR3: CALGEPLYRDWGLRYTDKLIF. CDR3 sequence (DNA): TGTGCTCTTGGGGAACCCCTCTACCGAGACTGGGGGCTCCGGTACACCGATAAACTCATCTTT.

To note about this clone: Other DNA sequences in this specimen translate into the identical CDR3. The V and J genes are TRDV1 and TRDJ1; unclear D gene. CDR3 length: 13 amino acids. V dropped 0 bases and J dropped 0 bases, with 2 bases sitting between them. Germline V gene lookup returns CDR1 TSWWSYY and CDR2 QGS. The DNA of the CDR3 is TGTGCTCTTGGGGAACTCTACACCGATAAACTCATCTTT. Protein sequence: CALGELYTDKLIF.

V is TRDV1 and J is TRDJ1, with 12 positions matching TRDD3. CDR3 length: 17 residues. CDR1 is TSWWSYY and CDR2 is QGS in the germline V gene. V was clipped by 2 bases and J by 5 bases; unmatched bases: 9. The CDR3 protein is CALGENAYWGIPDKLIF. CDR3 DNA sequence: TGTGCTCTTGGGGAAAATGCATACTGGGGGATACCGGATAAACTCATCTTT.